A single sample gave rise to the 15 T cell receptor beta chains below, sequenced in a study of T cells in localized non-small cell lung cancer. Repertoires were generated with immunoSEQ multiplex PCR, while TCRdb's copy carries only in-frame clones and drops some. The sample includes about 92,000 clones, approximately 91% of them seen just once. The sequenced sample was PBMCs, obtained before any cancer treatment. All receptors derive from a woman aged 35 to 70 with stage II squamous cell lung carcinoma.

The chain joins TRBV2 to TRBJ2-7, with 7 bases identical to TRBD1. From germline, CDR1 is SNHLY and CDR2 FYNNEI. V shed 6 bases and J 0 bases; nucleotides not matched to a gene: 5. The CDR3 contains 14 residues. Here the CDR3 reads CASRKGTASYEQYF. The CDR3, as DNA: TGTGCCAGCAGGAAAGGGACAGCCTCCTACGAGCAGTACTTC.

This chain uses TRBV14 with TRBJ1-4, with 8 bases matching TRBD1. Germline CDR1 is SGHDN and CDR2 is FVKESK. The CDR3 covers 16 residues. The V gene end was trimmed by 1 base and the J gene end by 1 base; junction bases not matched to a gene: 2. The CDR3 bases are TGTGCCAGCAGCCAAGTTACAGGGGGAACTAATGAAAAACTGTTTTTT. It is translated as CASSQVTGGTNEKLFF.

The CDR3 loop is CASSLAGTRSLRSYGYTF. CDR3 DNA: TGTGCCAGCAGTTTAGCGGGGACTAGATCCCTACGATCCTATGGCTACACCTTC. The chain combines TRBV28 with TRBJ1-2; tentatively, D is TRBD1 (5 bases). The germline CDR1 and CDR2 sequences are MDHEN and SYDVKM. The V gene lost 2 bases and the J gene lost 4 bases, with 23 bases spanning the gap. CDR3 length: 18 residues.

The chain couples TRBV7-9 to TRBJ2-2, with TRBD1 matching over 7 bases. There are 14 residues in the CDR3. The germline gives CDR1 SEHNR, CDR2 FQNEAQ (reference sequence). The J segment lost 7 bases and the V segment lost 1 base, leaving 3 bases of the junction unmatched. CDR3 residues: CASSLGTGVGELFF. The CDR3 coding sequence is TGTGCCAGCAGCTTAGGCACAGGGGTCGGGGAGCTGTTTTTT.

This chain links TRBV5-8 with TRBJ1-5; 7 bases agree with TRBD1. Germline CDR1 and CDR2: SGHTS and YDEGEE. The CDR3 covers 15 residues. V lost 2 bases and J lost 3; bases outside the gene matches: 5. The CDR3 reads CASSFGDRSNQPQHF. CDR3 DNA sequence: TGTGCCAGCAGCTTCGGGGACAGATCCAATCAGCCCCAGCATTTT.

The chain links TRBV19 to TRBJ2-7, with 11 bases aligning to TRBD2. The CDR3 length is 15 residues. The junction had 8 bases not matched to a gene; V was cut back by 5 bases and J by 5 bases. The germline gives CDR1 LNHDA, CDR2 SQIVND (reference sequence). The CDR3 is CASSPSSGGRDEQYF. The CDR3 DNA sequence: TGTGCCAGTAGTCCATCTAGCGGGGGGAGAGACGAGCAGTACTTC.

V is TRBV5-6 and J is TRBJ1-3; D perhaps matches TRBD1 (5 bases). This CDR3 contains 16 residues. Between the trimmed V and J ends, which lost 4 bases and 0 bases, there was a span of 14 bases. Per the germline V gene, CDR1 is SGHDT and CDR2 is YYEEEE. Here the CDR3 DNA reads TGTGCCAGCAGCATACTGGACAAACGCTCTGGAAACACCATATATTTT. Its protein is CASSILDKRSGNTIYF. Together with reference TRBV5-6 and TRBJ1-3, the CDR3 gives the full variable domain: DAGVTQSPTHLIKTRGQQVTLRCSPKSGHDTVSWYQQALGQGPQFIFQYYEEEERQRGNFPDRFSGHQFPNYSSELNVNALLLGDSALYLCASSILDKRSGNTIYFGEGSWLTVV.

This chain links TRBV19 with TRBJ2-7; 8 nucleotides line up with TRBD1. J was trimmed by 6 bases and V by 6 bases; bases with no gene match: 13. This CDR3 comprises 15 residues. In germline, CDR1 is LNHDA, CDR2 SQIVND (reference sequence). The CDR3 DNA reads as TGTGCCAGTAGACCACCTCAGGGGGCACTGAGCGAGCAGTACTTC. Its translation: CASRPPQGALSEQYF. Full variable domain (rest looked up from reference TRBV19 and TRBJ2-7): DGGITQSPKYLFRKEGQNVTLSCEQNLNHDAMYWYRQDPGQGLRLIYYSQIVNDFQKGDIAEGYSVSREKKESFPLTVTSAQKNPTAFYLCASRPPQGALSEQYFGPGTRLTVT.

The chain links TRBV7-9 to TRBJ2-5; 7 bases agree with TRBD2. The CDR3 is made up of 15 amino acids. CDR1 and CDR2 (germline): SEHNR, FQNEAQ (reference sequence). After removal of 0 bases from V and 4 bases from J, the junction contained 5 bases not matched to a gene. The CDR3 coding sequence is TGTGCCAGCAGCTTAGCGGGAGGGTTGGGAGAGACCCAGTACTTC. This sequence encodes CASSLAGGLGETQYF.

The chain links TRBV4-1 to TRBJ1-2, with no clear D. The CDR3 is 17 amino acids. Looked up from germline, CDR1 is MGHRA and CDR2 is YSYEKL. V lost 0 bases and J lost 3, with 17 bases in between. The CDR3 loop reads CASSQESPEPYYYGYTF. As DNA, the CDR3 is TGCGCCAGCAGCCAAGAGTCTCCGGAGCCATACTACTATGGCTACACCTTC.

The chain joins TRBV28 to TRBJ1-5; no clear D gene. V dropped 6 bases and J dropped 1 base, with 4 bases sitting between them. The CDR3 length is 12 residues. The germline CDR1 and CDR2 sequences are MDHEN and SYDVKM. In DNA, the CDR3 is TGTGCCAGCAGGGAAAGCAATCAGCCCCAGCATTTT. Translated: CASRESNQPQHF.

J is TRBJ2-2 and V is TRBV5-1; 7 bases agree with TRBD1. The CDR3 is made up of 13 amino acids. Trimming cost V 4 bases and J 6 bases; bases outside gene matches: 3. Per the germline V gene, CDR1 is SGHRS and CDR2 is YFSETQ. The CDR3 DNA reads TGCGCCAGCAGCGAGGGGGCTCCCGGGGAGCTGTTTTTT. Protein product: CASSEGAPGELFF.

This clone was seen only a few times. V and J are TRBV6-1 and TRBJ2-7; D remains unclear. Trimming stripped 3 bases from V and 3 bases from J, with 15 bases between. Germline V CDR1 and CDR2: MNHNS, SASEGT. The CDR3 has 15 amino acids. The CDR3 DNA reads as TGTGCCAGCAGTGAGTCCAACCCCTTTGTCTACGAGCAGTACTTC. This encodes CASSESNPFVYEQYF.

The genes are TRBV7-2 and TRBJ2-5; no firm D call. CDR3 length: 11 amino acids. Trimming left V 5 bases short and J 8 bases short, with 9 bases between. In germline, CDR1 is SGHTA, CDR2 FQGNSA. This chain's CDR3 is CASSSPGTQYF. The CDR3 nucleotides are TGTGCCAGCAGCAGCCCAGGAACCCAGTACTTC.

The CDR3 here is CASSPGTGWNTEAFF. The CDR3 bases are TGCGCCAGCAGCCCAGGGACAGGCTGGAACACTGAAGCTTTCTTT. This chain uses TRBV5-1 with TRBJ1-1, with 8 bases aligning to TRBD1. The V segment lost 4 bases and the J segment 1 base; nucleotides outside the gene matches: 6. CDR1 is SGHRS and CDR2 is YFSETQ in the germline V gene. The CDR3 runs 15 residues.